The 15 T cell receptor beta chains reported below all come from one sample, sequenced in a study of immune evolution from preneoplasia to lung adenocarcinoma. The protocol was immunoSEQ multiplex PCR, while the TCRdb copy is restricted to in-frame clones and leaves out a portion. The sample holds approximately 5,900 clones, around 80% seen once. The sample comprised FFPE adjacent normal lung tissue. The receptors derive from an older donor with lung adenocarcinoma.

The chain is built from TRBV18 and TRBJ2-3; D not resolved. Germline loops: CDR1 KGHSH, CDR2 LQKENI. The CDR3 runs 15 residues. V lost 2 bases, J lost 0 bases, and 9 bases lay in between. The CDR3 coding sequence is TGTGCCAGCTCACCATTTGGGCGAAGCACAGATACGCAGTATTTT. Its translation: CASSPFGRSTDTQYF.

The chain links TRBV5-6 to TRBJ2-2; D possibly corresponds to TRBD1 (6 bases). Germline values: CDR1 SGHDT, CDR2 YYEEEE. The length of the CDR3 is 15 residues. V lost 5 bases and J 4 bases, leaving 15 bases between the germline ends. The CDR3 loop is CASRSQGQTTGELFF. The CDR3 DNA reads as TGTGCCAGCAGATCACAAGGACAGACCACCGGGGAGCTGTTTTTT. The full variable domain, with the rest looked up from reference TRBV5-6 and TRBJ2-2, is DAGVTQSPTHLIKTRGQQVTLRCSPKSGHDTVSWYQQALGQGPQFIFQYYEEEERQRGNFPDRFSGHQFPNYSSELNVNALLLGDSALYLCASRSQGQTTGELFFGEGSRLTVL.

This chain uses TRBV5-1 with TRBJ1-4; 10 bases match TRBD1. The V gene's germline CDR1 is SGHRS and CDR2 YFSETQ. J was trimmed by 2 bases and V by 3 bases; bases with no gene match: 7. The CDR3 is 17 residues long. CDR3 amino acids: CASSSLGTGVTNEKLFF. DNA of the CDR3: TGCGCCAGCAGCTCCCTCGGGACAGGGGTTACTAATGAAAAACTGTTTTTT.

The chain has TRBV5-1 and TRBJ1-2; no clear D. Trimming shortened V by 6 bases and J by 0 bases, and 18 bases separated the two germline ends. The CDR3 extends over 16 amino acids. From germline, CDR1 is SGHRS and CDR2 YFSETQ. The CDR3 loop reads CASTEQPASTNYGYTF. The CDR3 DNA sequence: TGCGCCAGCACGGAACAGCCAGCTTCTACTAACTATGGCTACACCTTC.

This clone was counted a single time. V gene TRBV7-2 combines with J gene TRBJ1-1; no clear D gene. Looked up from germline, CDR1 is SGHTA and CDR2 is FQGNSA. CDR3 size: 14 residues. Trimming shortened V by 2 bases and J by 4 bases, and 11 bases separated the two germline ends. CDR3 DNA: TGTGCCAGCAGCTTATTGGGGAGGGTCACTGAAGCTTTCTTT. Translated, it gives CASSLLGRVTEAFF. Combining the CDR3 with reference TRBV7-2 and TRBJ1-1 gives the whole variable domain GAGVSQSPSNKVTEKGKDVELRCDPISGHTALYWYRQSLGQGLEFLIYFQGNSAPDKSGLPSDRFSAERTGGSVSTLTIQRTQQEDSAVYLCASSLLGRVTEAFFGQGTRLTVV.

The table lists this clone with a few counts. The V gene is TRBV5-6, the J gene TRBJ2-7, with TRBD1 identical over 7 bases. CDR3 length: 12 residues. CDR1 and CDR2 (germline): SGHDT, YYEEEE. V shed 6 bases and J 5 bases; nucleotides not matched to a gene: 5. CDR3 sequence reads: CASKQDRDEQYF. Here the CDR3 DNA reads TGTGCCAGCAAACAAGACAGGGACGAGCAGTACTTC. The whole variable domain, filled in from reference TRBV5-6 and TRBJ2-7, reads DAGVTQSPTHLIKTRGQQVTLRCSPKSGHDTVSWYQQALGQGPQFIFQYYEEEERQRGNFPDRFSGHQFPNYSSELNVNALLLGDSALYLCASKQDRDEQYFGPGTRLTVT.

The rearrangement uses TRBV30 and TRBJ2-2; D unresolved. Trimming took off 6 bases at V and 3 bases at J, with 20 bases between the two ends. The CDR3 is 16 residues long. The germline V gene encodes CDR1 GTSNPN and CDR2 SVGIG (reference sequence). DNA of the CDR3: TGTGCCTGCCCCCCGGGCTTAAGCTGGGACACCGGGGAGCTGTTTTTT. This translates into CACPPGLSWDTGELFF.

As concerns this clone: This CDR3 is missing its conserved last phenylalanine or tryptophan, likely due to a read error. Because the CDR3's place on the DNA is in doubt, the DNA is left out and the CDR3 is given as listed by TCRdb. The CDR3 sequence is CASSSPRGLSLERESFPDRV. The chain joins TRBV11-3 to TRBJ2-3; the table gives TRBD2 as D, unverified against the DNA. CDR1 is SGHNT, CDR2 YENEEA, per germline. The CDR3 length equals 20 residues, ends included.

V is TRBV18 and J is TRBJ1-1, with 9 bases aligning to TRBD1. Germline V gene sequence: CDR1 KGHSH, CDR2 LQKENI. V lost 6 bases, J lost 4 bases, and 12 bases stayed unmatched. CDR3 length: 16 amino acids. In DNA, the CDR3 is TGTGCCAGCTCCGTCAAAGAGACAGGGGGTGGCACTGAAGCTTTCTTT. Translating it yields CASSVKETGGGTEAFF. Based on the CDR3 plus reference TRBV18 and TRBJ1-1, the full variable domain is NAGVMQNPRHLVRRRGQEARLRCSPMKGHSHVYWYRQLPEEGLKFMVYLQKENIIDESGMPKERFSAEFPKEGPSILRIQQVVRGDSAAYFCASSVKETGGGTEAFFGQGTRLTVV.

This clone was detected only once. The chain joins TRBV9 to TRBJ2-1, with 10 bases identical to TRBD2. V shed 0 bases, J shed 5 bases, and the junction held 11 bases outside the gene matches. Per germline, CDR1 SGDLS and CDR2 YYNGEE. The CDR3 covers 18 residues. The CDR3 nucleotides are TGTGCCAGCAGCGTAGGCAGCGGGAGGGCCCTACTAAACAATGAGCAGTTCTTC. Its translation is CASSVGSGRALLNNEQFF.

This clone is large. This chain connects TRBV2 to TRBJ2-7; TRBD1 matches at 9 bases. This CDR3 region has 15 residues. The germline V gene encodes CDR1 SNHLY and CDR2 FYNNEI. J gave up 3 bases and V 6 bases, and 9 bases lay outside the gene matches. This CDR3 is CASRAGTGPVYEQYF. The CDR3 bases are TGTGCCAGCAGGGCCGGGACAGGGCCAGTCTACGAGCAGTACTTC.

This clone was seen only a few times. CDR3 residues: CASTRGAQTYEQYF. CDR3 nucleotides: TGTGCCAGCACTCGGGGCGCGCAGACCTACGAGCAGTACTTC. V and J are TRBV18 and TRBJ2-7, with D perhaps TRBD1 or TRBD2 (5 bases each). Germline lookup yields CDR1 KGHSH and CDR2 LQKENI. This CDR3 comprises 14 residues. V shed 8 bases and J shed 2 bases, with 16 bases lying between them.

In its sample, this clone was seen once. CDR3 sequence: CASSIDSAGGYYEQYF. The CDR3 bases are TGTGCCAGTAGTATAGATTCCGCCGGGGGATACTACGAGCAGTACTTC. The chain joins TRBV19 to TRBJ2-7; a possible D gene is TRBD2 (6 bases). The CDR3 consists of 16 residues. Germline CDR1 LNHDA, CDR2 SQIVND (reference sequence). V was cut by 0 bases and J by 3 bases, with 15 bases left in between.

With respect to this clone: One end of the junction does not line up with germline, which may come from a read error. The chain links TRBV4-1 to TRBJ2-2; D possibly corresponds to TRBD2 (6 bases). CDR1 and CDR2 (germline): MGHRA, YSYEKL. The length of the CDR3 is 17 residues. This CDR3 is CASSLRKAGWETGELFF. The CDR3 nucleotides are TGCGCTAGCAGCCTAAGGAAGGCGGGATGGGAGACCGGGGAGCTGTTTTTT.

The rearrangement uses TRBV5-1 and TRBJ1-1; unclear D gene. The CDR3 loop spans 14 amino acids. V was pared by 0 bases and J by 2 bases, with 8 bases between. Germline CDR1 reads SGHRS; CDR2 reads YFSETQ. The CDR3 nucleotides read TGCGCCAGCAGCTTGGATCCCAGCAACACTGAAGCTTTCTTT. This encodes CASSLDPSNTEAFF. Variable domain in full (rest from reference TRBV5-1 and TRBJ1-1): KAGVTQTPRYLIKTRGQQVTLSCSPISGHRSVSWYQQTPGQGLQFLFEYFSETQRNKGNFPGRFSGRQFSNSRSEMNVSTLELGDSALYLCASSLDPSNTEAFFGQGTRLTVV.